A selection of T cell receptor beta chains follows, all from one sample in a study of cytomegalovirus exposure and HLA in healthy donors. Repertoires were generated with immunoSEQ multiplex PCR, while TCRdb's copy carries only in-frame clones and drops some. This table holds approximately 160,000 clones, less than 95% found once. The source material was PBMCs. The receptors originated from a woman aged 18-29 years in good health and CMV-seropositive. The CDR3 runs from the conserved cysteine through the conserved F or W.

cdr3_aa	v_call	j_call
CASSPDRDDEQFF	TRBV7-2	TRBJ2-1
CASSGGPTNTGELFF	TRBV6-1	TRBJ2-2
CASSIAFSGGRETQYF	TRBV11-3	TRBJ2-5
CASSDGYEQYF	TRBV6-1	TRBJ2-7
CASSQDIATFTAGANVLTF	TRBV4-2	TRBJ2-6
CASSGVTGWSRETQYF	TRBV27	TRBJ2-5
CAISLEALAEAFF	TRBV10-3	TRBJ1-1
CATSRPGQGANGYTF	TRBV15	TRBJ1-2
CASWSGLAGTDTQYF	TRBV19	TRBJ2-3
CASSYGQGGTEAFF	TRBV6-5	TRBJ1-1
CASRAGFNEQFF	TRBV5-1	TRBJ2-1
CASGSGLRGYNEQFF	TRBV2	TRBJ2-1
CASSLGVAYEQYF	TRBV11-2	TRBJ2-7